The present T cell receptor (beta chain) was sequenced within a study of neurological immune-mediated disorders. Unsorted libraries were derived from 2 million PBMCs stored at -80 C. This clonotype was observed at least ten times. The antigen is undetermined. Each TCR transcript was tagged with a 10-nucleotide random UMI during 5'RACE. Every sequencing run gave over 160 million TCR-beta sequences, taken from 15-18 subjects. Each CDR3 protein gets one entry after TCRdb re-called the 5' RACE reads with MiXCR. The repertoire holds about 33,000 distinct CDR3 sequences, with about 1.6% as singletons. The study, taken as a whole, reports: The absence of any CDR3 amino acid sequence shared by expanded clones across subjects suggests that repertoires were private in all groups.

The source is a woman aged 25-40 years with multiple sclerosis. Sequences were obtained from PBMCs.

The CDR3 sequence is CSVWGGAEAFF. The CDR3 DNA reads TGCAGCGTTTGGGGGGGGGCTGAAGCTTTCTTT. The V and J genes are TRBV29-1 and TRBJ1-1, with D tentatively TRBD1 (5 bases). V was pared by 5 bases and J by 6 bases, with 10 bases between. This CDR3 is built from 11 residues. Germline-derived CDR1 and CDR2 are SQVTM and ANQGSEA.